The clone carrying this T cell receptor (beta chain) was observed a handful of times. The antigen remains unidentified. This specimen belongs to a study of human T cells and chemical hapten exposure. Study information: Diphenylcyclopropenone doses were given weekly to the scalps of patients across the approximately 24-week study.

The CDR3 contains 15 residues. V was trimmed by 5 bases and J by 10 bases, leaving 20 bases between them. Time point: pre-sensitization, week 0. Treatment described: therapeutic diphenylcyclopropenone sensitization with weekly scalp DPC. Every donor had alopecia and was 18 to 70 years old; all were suitable for DPC. Sequencing started from total RNA isolated from unfractionated whole blood. Study-level results: Patch test scores rose with PT1 expanded TCR counts, a positive correlation.

TCRdb ran MiXCR on the RACE reads and lists one entry per CDR3 protein. The sample has some 250,000 distinct CDR3 sequences; around 7.7% are singletons. This receptor was obtained from a man aged 18 to 29 with alopecia areata. Some clones in this sample may be carry-over from other donors' samples. J is TRBJ1-4 and V is TRBV12-3 or TRBV12-4; D perhaps matches TRBD1 (6 bases). The starting material was whole blood, obtained in connection with sensitization to the hapten diphenylcyclopropenone (DPC). The CDR3 nucleotides read TGTGCCAGCAGTCAACAGGGTTGGCGGACAAGAAAACTGTTTTTT. Translating it yields CASSQQGWRTRKLFF.